This T cell receptor (beta chain) appears in the sequencing data of a study of blood T cell repertoires in COVID-19. At the level of the study: Nucleic acid was either cDNA or gDNA, and it came from T cells, B-cell-depleted T cells, or PBMCs.

TCRdb's copy holds only in-frame clones and misses some; the assay was immunoSEQ multiplex PCR. The repertoire holds some 350,000 clones, with 75% to 90% as singletons. V shed 6 bases and J 12 bases; nucleotides not matched to a gene: 4. CDR1 and CDR2 from the germline V gene are MDHEN and SYDVKM. The length of the CDR3 is 11 residues. This sequence originates from a man aged 18 to 30 who had recovered from COVID-19. Input material: PBMCs or T cells enriched from blood (not recorded which). V is TRBV28 and J is TRBJ1-4, with 7 bases lining up with TRBD1. The CDR3 DNA reads as TGTGCCAGCAGGACAGGGCGAGAACTGTTTTTT. Its translation: CASRTGRELFF. Filled out from reference TRBV28 and TRBJ1-4, the complete variable domain reads DVKVTQSSRYLVKRTGEKVFLECVQDMDHENMFWYRQDPGLGLRLIYFSYDVKMKEKGDIPEGYSVSREKKERFSLILESASTNQTSMYLCASRTGRELFFGSGTQLSVL.